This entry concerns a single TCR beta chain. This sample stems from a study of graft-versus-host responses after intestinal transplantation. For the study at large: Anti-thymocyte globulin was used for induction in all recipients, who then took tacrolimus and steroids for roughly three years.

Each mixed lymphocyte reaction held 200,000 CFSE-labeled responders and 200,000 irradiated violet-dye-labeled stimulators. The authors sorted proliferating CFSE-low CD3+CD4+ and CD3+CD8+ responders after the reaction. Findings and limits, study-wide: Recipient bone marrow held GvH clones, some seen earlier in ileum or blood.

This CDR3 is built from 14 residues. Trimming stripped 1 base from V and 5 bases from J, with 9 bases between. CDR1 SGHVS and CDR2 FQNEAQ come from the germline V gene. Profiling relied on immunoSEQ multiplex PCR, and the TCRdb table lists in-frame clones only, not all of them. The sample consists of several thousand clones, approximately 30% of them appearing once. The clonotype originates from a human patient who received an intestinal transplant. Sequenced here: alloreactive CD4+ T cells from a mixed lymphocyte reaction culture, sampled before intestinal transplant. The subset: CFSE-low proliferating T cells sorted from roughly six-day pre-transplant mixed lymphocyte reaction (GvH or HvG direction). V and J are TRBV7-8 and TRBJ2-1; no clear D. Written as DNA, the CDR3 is TGTGCCAGCAGCTTAGACTCTGAGGACAATGAGCAGTTCTTC. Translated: CASSLDSEDNEQFF.